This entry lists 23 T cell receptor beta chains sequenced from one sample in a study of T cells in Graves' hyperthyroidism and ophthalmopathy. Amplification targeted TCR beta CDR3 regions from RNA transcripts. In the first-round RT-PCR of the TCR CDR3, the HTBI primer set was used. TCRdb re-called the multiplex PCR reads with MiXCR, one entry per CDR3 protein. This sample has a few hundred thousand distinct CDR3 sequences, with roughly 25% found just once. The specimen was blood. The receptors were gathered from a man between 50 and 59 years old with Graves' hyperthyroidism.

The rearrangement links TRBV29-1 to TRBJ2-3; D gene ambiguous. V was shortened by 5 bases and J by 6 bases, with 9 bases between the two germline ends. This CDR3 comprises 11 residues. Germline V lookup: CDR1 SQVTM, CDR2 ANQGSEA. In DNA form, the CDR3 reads TGCAGCGTTACACAAGGGGATACGCAGTATTTT. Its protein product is CSVTQGDTQYF.

DNA for the CDR3: TGTGCCAGCAGCGTGATTCCGGGACAGGGGGCGCTGGGGCTCGCTGAAGCTTTCTTT. Residues: CASSVIPGQGALGLAEAFF. The chain uses TRBV7-3 and TRBJ1-1; 12 bases fit TRBD1. The CDR3 has 19 amino acids. The junction had 19 bases not matched to a gene; V was cut back by 5 bases and J by 6 bases. Germline CDR1 is SGHTA and CDR2 is FQGTGA.

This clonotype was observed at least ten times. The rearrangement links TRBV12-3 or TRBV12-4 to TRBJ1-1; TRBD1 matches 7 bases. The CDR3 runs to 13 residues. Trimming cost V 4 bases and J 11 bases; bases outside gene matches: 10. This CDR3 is CASSSPNRGRAFF. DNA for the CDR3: TGTGCCAGCAGTTCGCCAAACAGGGGCCGCGCTTTCTTT.

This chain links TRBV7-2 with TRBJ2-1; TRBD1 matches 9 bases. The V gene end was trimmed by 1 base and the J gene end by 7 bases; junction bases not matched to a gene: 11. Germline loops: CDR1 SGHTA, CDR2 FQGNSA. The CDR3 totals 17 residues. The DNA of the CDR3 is TGTGCCAGCAGCTTAGGATCACCGGGACAGGGCGCAAATGAGCAGTTCTTC. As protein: CASSLGSPGQGANEQFF.

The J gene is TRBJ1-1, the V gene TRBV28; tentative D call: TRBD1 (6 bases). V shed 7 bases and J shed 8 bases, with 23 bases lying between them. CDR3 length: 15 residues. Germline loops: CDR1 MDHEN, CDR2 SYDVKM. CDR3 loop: CASTPLRRQEPEAFF. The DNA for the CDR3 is TGTGCCAGCACCCCCCTTCGGAGACAGGAACCAGAAGCTTTCTTT.

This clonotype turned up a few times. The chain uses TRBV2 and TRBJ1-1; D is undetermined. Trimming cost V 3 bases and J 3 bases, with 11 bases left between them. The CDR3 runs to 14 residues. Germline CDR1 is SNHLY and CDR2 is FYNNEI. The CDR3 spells CASSDFGEDTEAFF. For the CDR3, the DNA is TGTGCCAGCAGTGACTTTGGGGAGGACACTGAAGCTTTCTTT. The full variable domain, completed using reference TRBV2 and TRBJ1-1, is EPEVTQTPSHQVTQMGQEVILRCVPISNHLYFYWYRQILGQKVEFLVSFYNNEISEKSEIFDDQFSVERPDGSNFTLKIRSTKLEDSAMYFCASSDFGEDTEAFFGQGTRLTVV.

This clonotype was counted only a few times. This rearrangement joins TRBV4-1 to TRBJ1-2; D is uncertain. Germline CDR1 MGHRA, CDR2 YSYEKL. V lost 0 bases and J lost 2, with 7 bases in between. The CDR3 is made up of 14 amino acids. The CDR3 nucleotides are TGCGCCAGCAGCCAAGATTTTCTGAACTATGGCTACACCTTC. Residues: CASSQDFLNYGYTF.

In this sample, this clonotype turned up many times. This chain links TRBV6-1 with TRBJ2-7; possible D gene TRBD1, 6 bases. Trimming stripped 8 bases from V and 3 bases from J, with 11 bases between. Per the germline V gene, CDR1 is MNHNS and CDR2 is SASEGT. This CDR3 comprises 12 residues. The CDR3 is CASSEGDYEQYF. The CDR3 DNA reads TGTGCCAGCTCTGAGGGGGACTACGAGCAGTACTTC.

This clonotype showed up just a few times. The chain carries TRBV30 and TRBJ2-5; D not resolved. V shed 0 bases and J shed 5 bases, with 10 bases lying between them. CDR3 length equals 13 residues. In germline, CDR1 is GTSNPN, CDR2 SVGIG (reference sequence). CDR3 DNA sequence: TGTGCCTGGAGTGTGTTGACACAGGAGACCCAGTACTTC. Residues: CAWSVLTQETQYF.

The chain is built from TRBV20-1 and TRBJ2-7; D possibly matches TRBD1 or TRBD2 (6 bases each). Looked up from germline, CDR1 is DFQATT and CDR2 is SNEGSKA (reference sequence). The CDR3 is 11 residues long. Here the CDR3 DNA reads TGCAGCGCAAGGGGGGTAGGCGAGCAGTACTTC. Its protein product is CSARGVGEQYF.

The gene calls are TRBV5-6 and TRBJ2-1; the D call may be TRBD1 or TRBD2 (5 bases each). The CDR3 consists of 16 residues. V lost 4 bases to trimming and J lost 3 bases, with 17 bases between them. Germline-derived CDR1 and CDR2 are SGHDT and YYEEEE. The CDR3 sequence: CASSPQVAGSYNEQFF. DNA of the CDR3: TGTGCCAGCAGCCCACAGGTGGCTGGGAGCTACAATGAGCAGTTCTTC.

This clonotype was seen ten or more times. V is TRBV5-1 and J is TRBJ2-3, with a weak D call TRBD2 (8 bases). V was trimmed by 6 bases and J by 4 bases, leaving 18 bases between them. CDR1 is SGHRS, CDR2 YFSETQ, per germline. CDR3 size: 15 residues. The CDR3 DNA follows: TGCGCCAGCACCCGGGAGGGGGCCGAGGCAGATACGCAGTATTTT. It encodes CASTREGAEADTQYF.

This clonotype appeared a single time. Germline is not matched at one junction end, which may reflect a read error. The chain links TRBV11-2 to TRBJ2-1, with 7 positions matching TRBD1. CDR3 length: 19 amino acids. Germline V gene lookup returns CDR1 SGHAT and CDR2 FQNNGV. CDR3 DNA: TGTGCCAGCAGCTTAGATCTAGTAGGTGAAGAGGGGGCTGGCGCAGAGCAGCTCTTC. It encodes CASSLDLVGEEGAGAEQLF.

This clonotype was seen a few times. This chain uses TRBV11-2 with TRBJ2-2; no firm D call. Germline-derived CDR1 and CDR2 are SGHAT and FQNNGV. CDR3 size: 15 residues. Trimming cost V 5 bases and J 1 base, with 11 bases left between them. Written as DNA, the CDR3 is TGTGCCAGCAGCCTTAGGCAGGTGAACACCGGGGAGCTGTTTTTT. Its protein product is CASSLRQVNTGELFF.

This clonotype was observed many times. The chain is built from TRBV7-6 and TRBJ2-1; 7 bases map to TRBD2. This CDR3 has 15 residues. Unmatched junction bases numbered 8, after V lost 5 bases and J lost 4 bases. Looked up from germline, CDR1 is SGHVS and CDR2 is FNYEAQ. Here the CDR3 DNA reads TGTGCCAGCAGCATTAGCGGGCCTTCTTACAATGAGCAGTTCTTC. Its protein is CASSISGPSYNEQFF. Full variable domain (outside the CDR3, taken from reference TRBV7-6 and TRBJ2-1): GAGVSQSPRYKVTKRGQDVALRCDPISGHVSLYWYRQALGQGPEFLTYFNYEAQQDKSGLPNDRFSAERPEGSISTLTIQRTEQRDSAMYRCASSISGPSYNEQFFGPGTRLTVL.

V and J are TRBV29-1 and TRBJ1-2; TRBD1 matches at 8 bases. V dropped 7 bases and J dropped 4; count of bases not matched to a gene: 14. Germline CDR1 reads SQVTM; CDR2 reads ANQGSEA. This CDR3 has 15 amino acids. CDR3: CSAQPDGTGSYGYTF. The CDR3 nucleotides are TGCAGCGCCCAACCGGACGGGACAGGCAGCTATGGCTACACCTTC.

The chain's CDR3 is CASSPYRKGWETQYF. In DNA form, the CDR3 reads TGTGCCAGCAGTCCCTACAGAAAAGGCTGGGAGACCCAGTACTTC. This rearrangement joins TRBV12-3 or TRBV12-4 to TRBJ2-5; unclear D gene. V dropped 5 bases and J dropped 5 bases, with 18 bases sitting between them. This CDR3 has 15 residues.

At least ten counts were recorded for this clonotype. The CDR3 region is CASSSGQGVYGYTF. Written as DNA, the CDR3 is TGTGCCAGCAGCTCAGGACAGGGGGTCTATGGCTACACCTTC. The V call is TRBV11-3, the J call TRBJ1-2, with 10 bases identical to TRBD1. The germline V gene has CDR1 SGHNT and CDR2 YENEEA. This CDR3 has 14 residues. The V and J ends lost 4 bases and 4 bases, in that order; junction bases with no gene match: 3.

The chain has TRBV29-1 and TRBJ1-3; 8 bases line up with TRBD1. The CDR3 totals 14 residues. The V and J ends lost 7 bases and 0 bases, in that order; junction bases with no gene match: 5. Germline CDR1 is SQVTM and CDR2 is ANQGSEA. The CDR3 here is CSARTGNSGNTIYF. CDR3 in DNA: TGCAGCGCTAGGACAGGGAACTCTGGAAACACCATATATTTT.

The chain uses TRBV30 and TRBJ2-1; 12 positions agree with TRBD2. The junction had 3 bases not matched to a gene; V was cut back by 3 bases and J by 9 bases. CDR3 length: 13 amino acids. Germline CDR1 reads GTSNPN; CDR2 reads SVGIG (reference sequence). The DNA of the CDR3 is TGTGCCTGGAGACTAGCGGGAGGTCTTGAGCAGTTCTTC. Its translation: CAWRLAGGLEQFF. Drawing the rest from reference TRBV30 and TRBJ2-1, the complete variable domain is SQTIHQWPATLVQPVGSPLSLECTVEGTSNPNLYWYRQAAGRGLQLLFYSVGIGQISSEVPQNLSASRPQDRQFILSSKKLLLSDSGFYLCAWRLAGGLEQFFGPGTRLTVL.

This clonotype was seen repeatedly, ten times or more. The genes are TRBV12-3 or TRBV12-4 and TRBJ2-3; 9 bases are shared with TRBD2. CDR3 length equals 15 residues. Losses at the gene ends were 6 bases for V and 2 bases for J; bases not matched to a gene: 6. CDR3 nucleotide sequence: TGTGCCAGCAGACCTAGCGGGATTCACACAGATACGCAGTATTTT. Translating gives CASRPSGIHTDTQYF.

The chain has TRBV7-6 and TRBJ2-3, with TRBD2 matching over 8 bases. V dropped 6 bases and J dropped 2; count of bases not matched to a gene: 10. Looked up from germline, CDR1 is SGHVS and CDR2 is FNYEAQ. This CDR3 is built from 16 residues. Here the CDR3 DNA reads TGTGCCAGCAGTTCCGGTCCTAGCGGGTCCACAGATACGCAGTATTTT. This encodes CASSSGPSGSTDTQYF.

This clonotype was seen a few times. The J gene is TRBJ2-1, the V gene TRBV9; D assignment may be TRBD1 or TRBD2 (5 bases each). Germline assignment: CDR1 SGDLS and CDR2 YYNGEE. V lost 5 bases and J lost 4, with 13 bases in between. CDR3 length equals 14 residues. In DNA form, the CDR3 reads TGTGCCAGCAGTGCCGGGACCGTGTACAATGAGCAGTTCTTC. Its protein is CASSAGTVYNEQFF.